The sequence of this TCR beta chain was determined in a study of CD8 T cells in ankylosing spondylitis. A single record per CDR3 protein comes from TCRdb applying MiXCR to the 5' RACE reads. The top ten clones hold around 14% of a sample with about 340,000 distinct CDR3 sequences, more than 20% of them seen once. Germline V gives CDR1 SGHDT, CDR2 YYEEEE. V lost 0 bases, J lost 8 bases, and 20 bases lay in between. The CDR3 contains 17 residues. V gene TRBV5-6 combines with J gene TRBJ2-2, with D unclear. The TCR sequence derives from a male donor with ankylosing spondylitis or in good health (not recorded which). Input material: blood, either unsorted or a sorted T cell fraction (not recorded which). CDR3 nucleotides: TGTGCCAGCAGCTTGGGGGCAGGCTACTATGAACAGGGGGAGCTGTTTTTT. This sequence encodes CASSLGAGYYEQGELFF.